This T cell receptor (beta chain) was sequenced during a study of vaccination effects on CD4 cells after COVID-19. For the study at large: Both late and early after vaccination, a few convalescent patients were sampled. Findings and limits, study-wide: At late timepoints after vaccination, vaccine- and infection-induced clones shrank markedly.

The germline V gene encodes CDR1 MGHDK and CDR2 SYGVNS. CDR3 size: 13 residues. The V and J ends lost 3 bases and 2 bases respectively, with 5 bases between them. Method: immunoSEQ multiplex PCR; TCRdb's copy keeps in-frame clones and lacks some. The repertoire consists of approximately 14,000 clones, with 65% to 80% occurring once and the leading ten covering approximately 23%. A remark on this clone: Its antigen is currently unknown.

CD4+ T cells specific for antigen were expanded with viral peptide pools by the ViraFEST assay before sequencing. Following culture for nine to ten days, CD4+ T cells were isolated. The person had PCR-confirmed SARS-CoV-2 infection between March and December 2020. Of the BNT162b2 and mRNA-1273 vaccines, participants received two doses of one or the other. PBMC cultures contained two million cells per well, around 10 IU/ml IL-2 and approximately 9.9 ug/ml peptides. This receptor was identified in a human donor who had a prior SARS-CoV-2 infection. The sequenced sample was CD4+ T cells from PBMCs cultured with HCoV-NL63 spike peptides, obtained after COVID-19 vaccination. The chain uses TRBV25-1 and TRBJ1-5; D is uncertain. The CDR3 DNA sequence: TGTGCCAGCAGTGAGCAGGGCAATCAGCCCCAGCATTTT. Translating gives CASSEQGNQPQHF.